The following is a T cell receptor beta chain sequence with its context. What it recognizes is unknown. This record comes from a study of T cell repertoires in cytomegalovirus infection. Study at large: HLA-C-restricted CMV epitopes, recently identified, and well-studied HLA-B-restricted ones were used by the study. Indications came from public TCR beta signatures; they pointed to CMV infection and to a matching HLA type.

General study points: HLA-C-restricted CMV clonotypes gave the most frequent clonotype in two of eight donors.

MiXCR, run by TCRdb on the reads, gives a single entry per CDR3 protein. The repertoire holds tens of thousands of distinct CDR3 sequences, with approximately 52% as singletons. The source was CD8+ T cells from cultured PBMCs, collected from culture after CMV antigen stimulation. The clonotype comes from a human donor in good health (CMV status not recorded). Some clones in this sample may be carry-over from other donors' samples.

Here the CDR3 DNA reads TGCAGTGCTATGGGGCTGGGACAGGGGATTGATTGGAACTATGGCTACACCTTC. Its translation is CSAMGLGQGIDWNYGYTF. The J gene is TRBJ1-2, the V gene TRBV20-1, with 10 bases that match TRBD1. J was trimmed by 2 bases and V by 4 bases; bases with no gene match: 16. CDR3 size: 18 residues. Germline V lookup: CDR1 DFQATT, CDR2 SNEGSKA (reference sequence).